This is a list of T cell receptor beta chains from one sample in a study of CD8+ T cells in alopecia areata. Measured with immunoSEQ multiplex PCR; TCRdb has only the in-frame clones, and not every one. The sample includes more than 95,000 clones, about 50% of them seen just once. Sequenced sample: NKG2D-low CD8+ T cells sorted from blood. The receptors derive from a human donor with alopecia areata. Each CDR3 is given with its conserved first and last residue. Fields, in order: V gene, J gene, D gene, CDR3 length, clone size, CDR3 DNA, CDR3 protein. A D gene is named only where the DNA matches it firmly. The size field is filled for only some rows; it gives once, few, many or a size class.

v_call: TRBV29-1; j_call: TRBJ2-1; d_call: .; cdr3_length: 17; clone_size: .; cdr3_nt: TGCAGCGTTGAAGGGGATGTTTCGGCTCCCGAGTTGTATCAGCAGTTCTTC; cdr3_aa: CSVEGDVSAPELYQQFF
v_call: TRBV14; j_call: TRBJ2-5; d_call: TRBD2; cdr3_length: 15; clone_size: .; cdr3_nt: TGTGCCAGCAGCCCGTGGAGCGGGGGGGCGGAGACCCAGTACTTC; cdr3_aa: CASSPWSGGAETQYF
v_call: TRBV11-2; j_call: TRBJ2-2; d_call: .; cdr3_length: 13; clone_size: .; cdr3_nt: TGTGCCAGCAGCTTAGTCACGACCGGGGAGCTGTTTTTT; cdr3_aa: CASSLVTTGELFF
v_call: TRBV30; j_call: TRBJ2-7; d_call: .; cdr3_length: 13; clone_size: .; cdr3_nt: TGTGCCTGGAGTGAGGGGCAGGGGTACGAGCAGTACTTC; cdr3_aa: CAWSEGQGYEQYF
v_call: TRBV28; j_call: TRBJ2-5; d_call: .; cdr3_length: 13; clone_size: few; cdr3_nt: TGTGCCAGCAGTTTAGGCTGGGAGGAGACCCAGTACTTC; cdr3_aa: CASSLGWEETQYF
v_call: TRBV7-9; j_call: TRBJ2-3; d_call: TRBD1; cdr3_length: 15; clone_size: .; cdr3_nt: TGTGCCAGCAGCCATCGGGACAGGGCACCAGATACGCAGTATTTT; cdr3_aa: CASSHRDRAPDTQYF
v_call: TRBV7-9; j_call: TRBJ1-5; d_call: .; cdr3_length: 12; clone_size: few; cdr3_nt: TGTGCCAGCAGCTTAGGGAATCAGCCCCAGCATTTT; cdr3_aa: CASSLGNQPQHF
v_call: TRBV28; j_call: TRBJ1-1; d_call: .; cdr3_length: 13; clone_size: .; cdr3_nt: TGTGCCAGCAGTCATTCGGGGGACACTGAAGCTTTCTTT; cdr3_aa: CASSHSGDTEAFF
v_call: TRBV29-1; j_call: TRBJ2-1; d_call: TRBD2; cdr3_length: 14; clone_size: .; cdr3_nt: TGCAGCGTAGCGGGAGGAACCTCCTACAATGAGCAGTTCTTC; cdr3_aa: CSVAGGTSYNEQFF
v_call: TRBV29-1; j_call: TRBJ2-3; d_call: .; cdr3_length: 12; clone_size: .; cdr3_nt: TGCAGCGTCCCAGGGGAGCTTGATACGCAGTATTTT; cdr3_aa: CSVPGELDTQYF
v_call: TRBV2; j_call: TRBJ1-1; d_call: .; cdr3_length: 11; clone_size: .; cdr3_nt: TGTGCCAGCCCTGGAAACACTGAAGCTTTCTTT; cdr3_aa: CASPGNTEAFF
v_call: TRBV19; j_call: TRBJ2-1; d_call: TRBD2; cdr3_length: 15; clone_size: few; cdr3_nt: TGTGCCAGTAGTATGGCGGGAGAACCCTACAATGAGCAGTTCTTC; cdr3_aa: CASSMAGEPYNEQFF
v_call: TRBV29-1; j_call: TRBJ2-1; d_call: TRBD1; cdr3_length: 11; clone_size: .; cdr3_nt: TGCAGCGCTGGAGAGGGACAGGGATCTCTCTTC; cdr3_aa: CSAGEGQGSLF
v_call: TRBV5-1; j_call: TRBJ1-1; d_call: .; cdr3_length: 15; clone_size: few; cdr3_nt: TGCGCCAGCAGCCGATCTAACAGGTTGAACACTGAAGCTTTCTTT; cdr3_aa: CASSRSNRLNTEAFF
v_call: TRBV6-5; j_call: TRBJ1-5; d_call: .; cdr3_length: 16; clone_size: .; cdr3_nt: TGTGCCAGCAGTTACTCGTCACAGGGAGTCCCACAGCCCCAGCATTTT; cdr3_aa: CASSYSSQGVPQPQHF
v_call: TRBV4-2; j_call: TRBJ2-2; d_call: .; cdr3_length: 12; clone_size: .; cdr3_nt: TGTGCCAGCAGAGGGAGAACCGGGGAGCTGTTTTTT; cdr3_aa: CASRGRTGELFF
v_call: TRBV25-1; j_call: TRBJ1-2; d_call: .; cdr3_length: 14; clone_size: .; cdr3_nt: TGTGCCAGCAGTGAATATGGGCAGGGGAATGGCTACACCTTC; cdr3_aa: CASSEYGQGNGYTF
v_call: TRBV27; j_call: TRBJ1-1; d_call: .; cdr3_length: 13; clone_size: few; cdr3_nt: TGTGCCAGCAGTCTCTATATGAACACTGAAGCTTTCTTT; cdr3_aa: CASSLYMNTEAFF
v_call: TRBV19; j_call: TRBJ2-7; d_call: TRBD1; cdr3_length: 16; clone_size: few; cdr3_nt: TGTGCCAGTAGTCCCGGACAGGGGGCCTTTTCCTACGAGCAGTACTTC; cdr3_aa: CASSPGQGAFSYEQYF
v_call: TRBV29-1; j_call: TRBJ1-2; d_call: .; cdr3_length: 14; clone_size: few; cdr3_nt: TGCAGCGTCCCCTCCCCAAGGGCTAACTATGGCTACACCTTC; cdr3_aa: CSVPSPRANYGYTF
v_call: TRBV28; j_call: TRBJ1-1; d_call: TRBD1; cdr3_length: 13; clone_size: .; cdr3_nt: TGTGCCAGCAGTGATGACAGGGACACTGAAGCTTTCTTT; cdr3_aa: CASSDDRDTEAFF
v_call: TRBV5-4; j_call: TRBJ2-4; d_call: .; cdr3_length: 13; clone_size: .; cdr3_nt: TGTGCCAGCAGCTGGGGACAATGGGACATTCAGTACTTC; cdr3_aa: CASSWGQWDIQYF
v_call: TRBV11-2; j_call: TRBJ2-7; d_call: TRBD1; cdr3_length: 14; clone_size: few; cdr3_nt: TGTGCCAGCAGCTTAGAGTCGGGACAGCCCGAGCAGTACTTC; cdr3_aa: CASSLESGQPEQYF
v_call: TRBV9; j_call: TRBJ2-7; d_call: .; cdr3_length: 15; clone_size: .; cdr3_nt: TGTGCCAGCAGCGTCTCCTCGGCGGCCTCCTACGAGCAGTACTTC; cdr3_aa: CASSVSSAASYEQYF
v_call: TRBV5-1; j_call: TRBJ2-7; d_call: TRBD1; cdr3_length: 14; clone_size: once; cdr3_nt: TGCGCCAGCAGACCCGGGACAGGGGGCTACGAGCAGTACTTC; cdr3_aa: CASRPGTGGYEQYF